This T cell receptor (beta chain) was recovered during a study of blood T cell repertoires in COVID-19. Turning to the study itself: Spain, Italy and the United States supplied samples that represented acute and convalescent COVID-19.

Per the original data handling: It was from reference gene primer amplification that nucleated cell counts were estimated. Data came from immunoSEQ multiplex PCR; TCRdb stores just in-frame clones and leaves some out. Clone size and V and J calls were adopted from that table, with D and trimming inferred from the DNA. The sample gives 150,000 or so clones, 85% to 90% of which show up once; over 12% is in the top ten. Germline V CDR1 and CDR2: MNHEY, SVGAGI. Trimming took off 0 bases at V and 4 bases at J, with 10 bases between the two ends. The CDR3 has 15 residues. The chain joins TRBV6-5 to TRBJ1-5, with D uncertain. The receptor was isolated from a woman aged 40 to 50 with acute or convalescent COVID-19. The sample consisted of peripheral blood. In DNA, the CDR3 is TGTGCCAGCAGTTACTCGTTCTCGGGGAATCAGCCCCAGCATTTT. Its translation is CASSYSFSGNQPQHF.